This TCR beta chain is drawn from a study of blood T cell repertoires in COVID-19 (dated by TCRdb to about 2020). At the level of the whole study: The collaborator samples originated in the United States, Italy and Spain and spanned the acute and convalescent phases of COVID-19. The material from the prospective study consisted of cDNA or gDNA derived from T cells, B-cell-depleted T cells, or PBMCs. The dataset comprised deeply sampled blood TCRbeta repertoires from subjects exposed to, actively infected with, or recovered from COVID-19. A freely available public database, intended as a resource for researchers studying the immune response to SARS-CoV-2, is where the repertoires were released. Samples came from the ongoing ImmuneRACE study (first 160 participants) plus 1,254 subjects from 6 global collaborators. Nearly every sample came with metadata listing a de-identified subject ID, COVID-19 status, age in years and sex. Where available, HLA class I and class II types were obtained from metadata supplied by the sample provider rather than from assay-based typing.

The V and J ends are trimmed by 4 bases and 4 bases, leaving 18 bases between them. There are 16 amino acids in the CDR3, from cysteine to phenylalanine inclusive. The retained sequence is limited to the CDR3, 48 bases, with the frame set at the first base. The germline V gene gives CDR1 as SGDLS and CDR2 as YYNGEE. Each collaborating institution followed its own protocols to collect whole blood in K2EDTA tubes. For TCRbeta analysis, collaborators shipped samples in one of three forms: frozen whole blood, isolated PBMCs, or DNA extracted from either of those sample types. With respect to this clone: Its antigen remains undetermined. Base-call qualities are not available, and no considerably larger clone is one nucleotide away.

General study outcomes and caveats: The quantity of clinical and demographic metadata differed by source and by participant and was supplied without curation.

TCRbeta CDR3 regions were amplified from genomic DNA using the immunoSEQ Assay, a bias-controlled multiplex PCR. The source study handled its data this way. Nucleated cell counts per sample were estimated from amplification of reference gene primers within the assay. To quantify the absolute abundance of each unique TCRbeta CDR3 rearrangement, sequence reads were collapsed and filtered. For each sample, productive Simpson clonality was calculated as the square root of Simpson's diversity index over productive rearrangements. This is the immuneACCESS table as TCRdb keeps it, with only in-frame sequences that have V and J called. A part of the clones is gone; compared with another copy, unresolved V genes explain less than half, and the rest is unexplained. Clonal size and the V and J genes are those of that table, whereas D and trimming came from the DNA. The sample has 50,000 to 70,000 clones on record, 60% to 80% of them singletons. The ten top clones hold 2.5% to 3.5% of the sample.

The TCR sequence derives from a man aged 55 to 69 with acute or convalescent COVID-19. Input material: peripheral blood. Here the chain combines TRBV9 and TRBJ1-5; the D segment could be TRBD1, given 5 matching bases. The CDR3 reads CASSKDSSQGNQPQHF. Read as DNA, the sequence is TGTGCCAGCAGCAAAGACTCGTCGCAGGGTAATCAGCCCCAGCATTTT.